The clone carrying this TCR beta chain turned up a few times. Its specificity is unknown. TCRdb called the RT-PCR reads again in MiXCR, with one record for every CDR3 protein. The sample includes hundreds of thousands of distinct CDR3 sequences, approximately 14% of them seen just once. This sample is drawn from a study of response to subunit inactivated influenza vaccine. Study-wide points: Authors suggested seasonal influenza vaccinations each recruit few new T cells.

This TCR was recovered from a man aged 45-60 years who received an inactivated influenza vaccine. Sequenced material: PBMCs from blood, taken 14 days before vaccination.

CDR3 protein: CASSLEGRNYGYTF. CDR3 nucleotide sequence: TGTGCCAGCAGCTTAGAGGGACGGAACTATGGCTACACCTTC. The chain couples TRBV7-8 to TRBJ1-2; D is possibly TRBD1 (5 bases). CDR1 is SGHVS, CDR2 FQNEAQ, per germline. Trimming stripped 1 base from V and 2 bases from J, with 8 bases between. The CDR3 runs to 14 residues. Variable domain in full (rest from reference TRBV7-8 and TRBJ1-2): GAGVSQSPRYKVAKRGQDVALRCDPISGHVSLFWYQQALGQGPEFLTYFQNEAQLDKSGLPSDRFFAERPEGSVSTLKIQRTQQEDSAVYLCASSLEGRNYGYTFGSGTRLTVV.